The 18 T cell receptor beta chains presented below share a single source sample, sequenced in a study of technical replicates of blood from a handful of donors. Repertoires were generated with immunoSEQ multiplex PCR, while TCRdb's copy carries only in-frame clones and drops some. The repertoire includes 50,000 to 60,000 clones, about 95% of them detected once, and 3% sits in the top ten. The source material was PBMCs. These receptor sequences come from a human donor in good health. Some clones in this sample may be carry-over from other donors' samples.

This chain uses TRBV6-9 with TRBJ1-2; TRBD1 matches 9 bases. CDR1 is MNHGY and CDR2 is SVAAGI in the germline V gene. This CDR3 has 17 residues. Trimming cost V 7 bases and J 4 bases; bases outside gene matches: 16. Here the CDR3 reads CASTQCGDRDPPYGYTF. In nucleotides, the CDR3 is TGTGCCAGCACCCAATGTGGGGACAGGGATCCTCCCTATGGCTACACCTTC.

The chain combines TRBV6-1 with TRBJ1-1; 7 bases line up with TRBD1. Germline V lookup: CDR1 MNHNS, CDR2 SASEGT. This CDR3 contains 14 residues. Unmatched junction bases numbered 4, after V lost 4 bases and J lost 2 bases. The CDR3 loop is CASSARQGNTEAFF. DNA of the CDR3: TGTGCCAGCAGTGCAAGACAGGGAAACACTGAAGCTTTCTTT.

The V gene is TRBV7-9, the J gene TRBJ1-6, with 7 bases aligning to TRBD1. J was trimmed by 10 bases and V by 6 bases; bases with no gene match: 9. The length of the CDR3 is 14 residues. CDR1 SEHNR and CDR2 FQNEAQ come from the germline V gene (reference sequence). As DNA, the CDR3 is TGTGCCAGCAGACCGACAGGGTTTGGCTCACCCCTCCACTTT. Translation gives CASRPTGFGSPLHF.

The chain is built from TRBV4-3 and TRBJ2-5; 8 bases are a match to TRBD2. Germline V lookup: CDR1 LGHNA, CDR2 YSLEER. This CDR3 contains 16 residues. V shed 4 bases and J 2 bases; nucleotides not matched to a gene: 9. The CDR3 DNA sequence: TGCGCCAGCAGCCTGTACGGGGGGGCTACACAAGAGACCCAGTACTTC. This translates into CASSLYGGATQETQYF.

The rearrangement uses TRBV7-9 and TRBJ2-7, with a possible D match to TRBD2 (5 bases). Germline V gene sequence: CDR1 SEHNR, CDR2 FQNEAQ (reference sequence). This CDR3 comprises 16 residues. V was shortened by 1 base and J by 5 bases, with 18 bases between the two germline ends. The CDR3 bases are TGTGCCAGCAGCTTAGGTAGGCCAGCTGCGGGCAACGAGCAGTACTTC. Amino acids: CASSLGRPAAGNEQYF.

The chain recombines TRBV29-1 with TRBJ1-6; D not certain. With 5 bases removed from V and 7 bases from J, the gap between germline ends came to 12 bases. CDR1 and CDR2 (germline): SQVTM, ANQGSEA. The CDR3 is made up of 13 amino acids. The DNA for the CDR3 is TGCAGCGTTACCACGGACTACAATTCACCCCTCCACTTT. Residues: CSVTTDYNSPLHF.

In DNA form, the CDR3 reads TGCGCCAGCAGCATAGCGGGGGGCCAAGAGACCCAGTACTTC. The encoded protein is CASSIAGGQETQYF. The chain couples TRBV5-1 to TRBJ2-5, with 10 bases fitting TRBD2. Germline trimming cut 4 bases from V and 1 base from J; bases unmatched to any gene: 1. The CDR3 has 14 residues. Germline CDR1 reads SGHRS; CDR2 reads YFSETQ.

The V gene is TRBV18, the J gene TRBJ2-2, with TRBD1 matching 10 bases. V trimming: 3 bases; J trimming: 0 bases; junction bases outside the gene matches: 4. Looked up from germline, CDR1 is KGHSH and CDR2 is LQKENI. This CDR3 is 17 amino acids long. In DNA, the CDR3 is TGTGCCAGCTCACCGGACAGGGGGGCTACGAACACCGGGGAGCTGTTTTTT. This codes for CASSPDRGATNTGELFF.

The genes are TRBV6-1 and TRBJ1-5; no clear D gene. The CDR3 totals 14 residues. V lost 8 bases and J 2 bases, leaving 13 bases between the germline ends. Germline V gives CDR1 MNHNS, CDR2 SASEGT. The DNA for the CDR3 is TGTGCCAGCTATAACGGGGTGGGCAATCAGCCCCAGCATTTT. Its protein is CASYNGVGNQPQHF.

The chain employs TRBV4-3 and TRBJ2-3, with 10 bases lining up with TRBD2. V lost 1 base to trimming and J lost 4 bases; unmatched junction nucleotides: 5. CDR1 is LGHNA, CDR2 YSLEER, per germline. This CDR3 has 16 residues. This CDR3 reads CASSQASSGSADTQYF. The CDR3 DNA reads TGCGCCAGCAGCCAAGCCTCTAGCGGGAGTGCAGATACGCAGTATTTT.

This clone was seen only once. The chain carries TRBV4-1 and TRBJ1-2; possible D gene TRBD1, 5 bases. V lost 1 base to trimming and J lost 3 bases, with 12 bases between them. The length of the CDR3 is 15 residues. Germline loops: CDR1 MGHRA, CDR2 YSYEKL. The CDR3 here is CASSQGIAGDYGYTF. As DNA, the CDR3 is TGCGCCAGCAGCCAAGGTATAGCGGGGGACTATGGCTACACCTTC.

The V call is TRBV5-1, the J call TRBJ2-7; D may be TRBD2 (5 bases). This CDR3 has 16 amino acids. V shed 3 bases and J shed 6 bases, with 22 bases lying between them. Germline V gene lookup returns CDR1 SGHRS and CDR2 YFSETQ. The CDR3 sequence is CASSSLGTGKWGEQYF. The CDR3 nucleotides read TGCGCCAGCAGCTCCCTTGGTACGGGAAAATGGGGCGAGCAGTACTTC.

The V call is TRBV7-9, the J call TRBJ2-2; a possible D gene is TRBD1 (5 bases). CDR3 length: 17 amino acids. The V gene's germline CDR1 is SEHNR and CDR2 FQNEAQ (reference sequence). The V and J ends lost 0 bases and 6 bases respectively, with 17 bases between them. The CDR3 here is CASSLAGAVKVAGELFF. The CDR3 bases are TGTGCCAGCAGCTTAGCTGGGGCAGTAAAGGTGGCCGGGGAGCTGTTTTTT.

The chain combines TRBV4-3 with TRBJ2-3; 9 bases are shared with TRBD2. Trimming cost V 1 base and J 0 bases; bases outside gene matches: 5. Germline V CDR1 and CDR2: LGHNA, YSLEER. The CDR3 length is 17 residues. CDR3 region: CASSQGVTSGSTDTQYF. CDR3 DNA sequence: TGCGCCAGCAGCCAAGGGGTCACTAGCGGGAGCACAGATACGCAGTATTTT.

The chain couples TRBV7-9 to TRBJ1-5; no clear D. CDR1 and CDR2 (germline): SEHNR, FQNEAQ (reference sequence). Trimming pared 2 bases from V and 7 bases from J, leaving 9 bases between. This CDR3 has 13 residues. CDR3 nucleotides: TGTGCCAGCAGCTTACAGTCAGGCCAGCCCCAGCATTTT. Encoded protein: CASSLQSGQPQHF.

The rearrangement links TRBV18 to TRBJ1-1; D remains ambiguous. The CDR3 loop spans 14 amino acids. V was clipped by 2 bases and J by 1 base, with 8 bases between them. CDR1 KGHSH and CDR2 LQKENI come from the germline V gene. CDR3 sequence reads: CASSPDTTNTEAFF. The CDR3 nucleotides are TGTGCCAGCTCACCAGACACGACGAACACTGAAGCTTTCTTT.

The gene calls are TRBV29-1 and TRBJ2-1, with a weak D call TRBD2 (6 bases). The V gene lost 4 bases and the J gene lost 3 bases, with 16 bases spanning the gap. This CDR3 has 15 amino acids. Germline V gives CDR1 SQVTM, CDR2 ANQGSEA. The CDR3 nucleotides are TGCAGCGTTGTTGGGCGTAGCGGTATCTACAATGAGCAGTTCTTC. As protein: CSVVGRSGIYNEQFF.

This sequence joins TRBV12-5 and TRBJ2-5, with 10 bases fitting TRBD2. The V gene end was trimmed by 3 bases and the J gene end by 5 bases; junction bases not matched to a gene: 9. Germline lookup yields CDR1 LGHNT and CDR2 FRNRAP. This CDR3 contains 16 residues. The CDR3 nucleotides are TGTGCTAGTGGTTTCGCCGGACTAGCGGACGGGGAGACCCAGTACTTC. Protein sequence: CASGFAGLADGETQYF.